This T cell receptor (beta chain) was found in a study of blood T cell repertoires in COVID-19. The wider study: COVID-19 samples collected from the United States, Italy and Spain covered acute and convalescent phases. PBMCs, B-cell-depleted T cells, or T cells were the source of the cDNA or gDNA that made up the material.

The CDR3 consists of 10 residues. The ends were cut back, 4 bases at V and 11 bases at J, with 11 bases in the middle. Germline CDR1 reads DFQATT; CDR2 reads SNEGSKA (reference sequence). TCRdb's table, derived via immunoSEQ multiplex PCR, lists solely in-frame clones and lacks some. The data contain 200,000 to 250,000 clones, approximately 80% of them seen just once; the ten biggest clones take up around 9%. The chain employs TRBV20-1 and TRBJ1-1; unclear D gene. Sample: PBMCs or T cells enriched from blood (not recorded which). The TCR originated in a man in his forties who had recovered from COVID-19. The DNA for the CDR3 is TGCAGTGCTACTACACTAGAGGCTTTCTTT. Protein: CSATTLEAFF.